The rows below give T cell receptor beta chains drawn from one sample of a study of human T cells and chemical hapten exposure. Using its own MiXCR run on the RACE reads, TCRdb lists one record per CDR3 protein. The table has some 170,000 distinct CDR3 sequences, about a quarter seen once. Specimen: whole blood, collected in connection with sensitization to the hapten diphenylcyclopropenone (DPC). These receptors originate from a woman under 30 with alopecia areata. Some clones in this sample may be carry-over from other donors' samples. Both conserved end residues are part of each CDR3. A D gene is named only where the DNA matches it firmly. For some rows the clone size is stated as once, few or many, or as a class when expanded; others skip it.

v_gene	abundance	d_gene	j_gene	CDR3nt	CDR3aa
TRBV4-3	-	-	TRBJ1-1	TGCGCCAGCAGCCAAGAAGTGGGCCTATCCAAAGCTTTCTTT	CASSQEVGLSKAFF
TRBV14	few	TRBD2	TRBJ2-3	TGTGCCAGCAGCCAGAAAGGACTAGCGGGAAATACGCAGTATTTT	CASSQKGLAGNTQYF
TRBV2	few	TRBD1	TRBJ2-2	TGTGCCAGCGGTGAGACAGGGGGGAACACCGGGGAGCTGTTTTTT	CASGETGGNTGELFF
TRBV21-1	-	-	TRBJ1-5	TGTGCCAGCAGCAAAGTAAGAGGAGGACCCTATAGCAATCAGCCCCAGCATTTT	CASSKVRGGPYSNQPQHF
TRBV7-9	-	TRBD1	TRBJ2-1	TGTGCCAGCAGCCCTCGACAGGGCTCCTACTATGAGCAGTTCTTC	CASSPRQGSYYEQFF
TRBV2	-	TRBD1	TRBJ1-1	TGTGCCAGCCGACAGGGGAGGTCGACCCTTGAAGCTTTCTTT	CASRQGRSTLEAFF
TRBV7-9	-	-	TRBJ2-2	TGTGCCAGCAGCTTATTCCGCGCCGGGGAGCTGTTTTTT	CASSLFRAGELFF
TRBV20-1	-	-	TRBJ2-2	TGCAGTGCTAGAGATTACGGACAGGAGGGCACCGGGGAGCTGTTTTTT	CSARDYGQEGTGELFF
TRBV20-1	-	TRBD2	TRBJ2-3	TGCAGTGCTAGAAGGGAGCGGGGACGCAGCACAGATACGCAGTATTTT	CSARRERGRSTDTQYF
TRBV20-1	-	-	TRBJ2-7	TGCAGTGCTCAGGGGGGGGGGACCTACGAGCAGTACTTC	CSAQGGGTYEQYF
TRBV4-3	-	-	TRBJ1-3	TGCGCCAGCAGCCAAGATGAGAGTCATACTATCTCTGGAAACACCATATATTTT	CASSQDESHTISGNTIYF
TRBV18	-	TRBD1	TRBJ1-1	TGTGCCAGCTCACCAAGCCTTCAGGGGGGGACTGAAGCTTTCTTT	CASSPSLQGGTEAFF
TRBV29-1	few	-	TRBJ2-3	TGCAGCGCGAGCGAGGTTGTGGGCGATACGCAGTATTTT	CSASEVVGDTQYF
TRBV7-3	many	-	TRBJ2-7	TGTGCCAGCCAAGGACCCCCGAACGACGAGCAGTACTTC	CASQGPPNDEQYF
TRBV5-1	-	-	TRBJ2-1	TGCGCCAGCAGCTTGGGGGCTGTCAATGAGCAGTTCTTC	CASSLGAVNEQFF
TRBV29-1	-	TRBD1	TRBJ2-7	TGCAGCGTTTTGAGGGGGCCCACCTACGAGCAGTACTTC	CSVLRGPTYEQYF
TRBV3-1	-	-	TRBJ2-1	TGTGCCAGCAGCCAAGAGGTAAAGGGAGGCAATGAGCAGTTCTTC	CASSQEVKGGNEQFF
TRBV20-1	-	-	TRBJ1-4	TGCAGTGCAAATCTTAATGAAAAACTGTTTTTT	CSANLNEKLFF
TRBV7-6	-	TRBD1	TRBJ2-3	TGTGCCAGCAGCTTAAGGGGGCGCTTCACAGATACGCAGTATTTT	CASSLRGRFTDTQYF
TRBV2	-	TRBD2	TRBJ2-7	TGTGCCAGCAGTGCTCGAGCGGGAGGCGACGAGCAGTACTTC	CASSARAGGDEQYF
TRBV20-1	-	-	TRBJ1-1	TGCAGTGCTCCCACGGCCGGGGGGCACACTGAAGCTTTCTTT	CSAPTAGGHTEAFF
TRBV15	-	-	TRBJ2-3	TGTGCCACCAGCAGAGGGGCTAGCGAAGATACGCAGTATTTT	CATSRGASEDTQYF
TRBV4-2	-	TRBD1	TRBJ1-2	TGTGCCAGCAGCCAAGTGGAGGGGGCGGGCTATGGCTACACCTTC	CASSQVEGAGYGYTF
TRBV18	few	TRBD2	TRBJ2-7	TGTGCCAGCTCACCCCCACTAGCGGGAGGGACGCGCGAGCAGTACTTC	CASSPPLAGGTREQYF
TRBV4-1	-	-	TRBJ2-7	TGCGCCAGCAGCCAAGAAGAGACAAGCGGAACCTACGAGCAGTACTTC	CASSQEETSGTYEQYF
TRBV7-2	-	-	TRBJ2-1	TGTGCCAGCAGCATAGCTCGAGGGGGGGGGGCCTCACAATTCTTC	CASSIARGGGASQFF
TRBV4-2	-	TRBD2	TRBJ2-1	TGTGCCAGCAGCCAAGGGCCGGGGACTAGCGGGAGTGTTTACAATGAGCAGTTCTTC	CASSQGPGTSGSVYNEQFF
TRBV7-9	-	TRBD2	TRBJ2-3	TGTGCCAGCAGCTTACTAACTAGCGGGGATACGCAGTATTTT	CASSLLTSGDTQYF
TRBV12-3/TRBV12-4	-	-	TRBJ1-2	TGTGCCAGCAGTTTAGCTTCTCCTGAGGGTGGCTACACCTTC	CASSLASPEGGYTF
TRBV12-3/TRBV12-4	-	-	TRBJ2-3	TGTGCCAGCACCACCATTGGAAGAACAGATCCGCAGTATTTT	CASTTIGRTDPQYF
TRBV20-1	-	-	TRBJ1-2	TGCACCTACAGACTCCGGAATGGCTACACCTTC	CTYRLRNGYTF
TRBV10-3	few	TRBD2	TRBJ2-2	TGTGCCATCAGTGAGTCAAGTAGCGGGATAAATTTCTCCGGGGAGCTGTTTTTT	CAISESSSGINFSGELFF
TRBV12-3/TRBV12-4	few	-	TRBJ2-1	TGTGCCAGCCAGGTTCGGGCCACCAATTACAATGAGCAGTTCTTC	CASQVRATNYNEQFF
TRBV6-2/TRBV6-3	-	TRBD1	TRBJ2-1	TGTGCCAGCACTCCTCCGACAGGGGGAAATGAGCAGTTCTTC	CASTPPTGGNEQFF
TRBV25-1	few	-	TRBJ1-2	TGTGCCAGCAGTGAATCCTTTGCTGGGCAAGGTGGCTACACCTTC	CASSESFAGQGGYTF
TRBV12-3/TRBV12-4	-	-	TRBJ2-1	TGTGCCAGCAGTTTAGCGCTTGCGTGGGAGAACTCCTACAATGAGCAGTTCTTC	CASSLALAWENSYNEQFF
TRBV4-3	-	-	TRBJ2-1	TGCGCCAGCAGCTCCTCGGCAATACTCCAATACAATGAGCAGTTCTTC	CASSSSAILQYNEQFF
TRBV12-3/TRBV12-4	-	-	TRBJ2-3	TGTGCCAGCAGTTTGACCGGGCCGAACACAGATACGCAGTATTTT	CASSLTGPNTDTQYF
TRBV27	few	-	TRBJ1-4	TGTGCCAGCAGTCCTCACCCGGGACACGCTAATGAAAAACTGTTTTTT	CASSPHPGHANEKLFF
TRBV7-2	few	TRBD2	TRBJ2-7	TGTGCCAGCAGCTTACCTAGCGGGAGCTCCTACGAGCAGTACTTC	CASSLPSGSSYEQYF
TRBV21-1	few	-	TRBJ2-7	TGTGCCAGCAGCAAAGGAGGGGTAAATTCCTACGAGCAGTACTTC	CASSKGGVNSYEQYF
TRBV5-1	-	TRBD2	TRBJ2-1	TGCGCCAGCAGCTCCGCTAGCGGGGGCCTTATGTCCTACAATGAGCAGTTCTTC	CASSSASGGLMSYNEQFF
TRBV21-1	-	-	TRBJ2-2	TGTGCCAGCAGCAAAGAGGGGGACAGGGGGCTAAACACCGGGGAGCTGTTTTTT	CASSKEGDRGLNTGELFF
TRBV7-9	-	-	TRBJ2-5	TGTGCCAGCAGCTCCCTAGACTGGGCCCGACTGAACCAAGAGACCCAGTACTTC	CASSSLDWARLNQETQYF
TRBV5-6	few	-	TRBJ2-1	TGTGCCAGCAGCCTTAGGACCTACAATGAGCAGTTCTTC	CASSLRTYNEQFF
TRBV6-5	many	-	TRBJ1-6	TGTGCCAGCAGTTACCAGGGGTCTAATTCACCCCTCCACTTT	CASSYQGSNSPLHF
TRBV11-3	-	-	TRBJ1-1	TGTGCCAGCAGCAGAAAGGGGAGCACTGAAGCTTTCTTT	CASSRKGSTEAFF
TRBV27	-	-	TRBJ2-1	TGTGCCAGCCTTTCCGGTGCCTCCAATGAGCAGTTCTTC	CASLSGASNEQFF
TRBV28	few	-	TRBJ2-7	TGTGCCAGCAGTTTAATAAAGAGCTCCTACGAGCAGTACTTC	CASSLIKSSYEQYF
TRBV6-5	-	TRBD1	TRBJ1-2	TGTGCCAGCAGTTCCAGGATCCCAGGGGGAGGCTATGGCTACACCTTC	CASSSRIPGGGYGYTF